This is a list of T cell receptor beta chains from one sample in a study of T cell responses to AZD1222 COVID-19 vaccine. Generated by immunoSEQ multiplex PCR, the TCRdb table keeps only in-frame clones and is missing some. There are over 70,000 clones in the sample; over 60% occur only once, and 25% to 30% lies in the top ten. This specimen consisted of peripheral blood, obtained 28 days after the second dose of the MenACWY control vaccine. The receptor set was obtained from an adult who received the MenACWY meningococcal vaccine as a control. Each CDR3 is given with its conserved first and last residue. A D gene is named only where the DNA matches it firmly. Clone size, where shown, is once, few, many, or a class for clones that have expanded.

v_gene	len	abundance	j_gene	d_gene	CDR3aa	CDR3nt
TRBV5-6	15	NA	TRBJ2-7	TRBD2	CASSGIAGASYEQYF	TGTGCCAGCAGCGGTATAGCGGGAGCCTCCTACGAGCAGTACTTC
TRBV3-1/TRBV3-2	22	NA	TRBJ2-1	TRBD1	CASSQDKGRRTGVINSYNEQFF	TGTGCCAGCAGCCAAGATAAAGGCCGTCGGACAGGAGTAATCAACTCCTACAATGAGCAGTTCTTC
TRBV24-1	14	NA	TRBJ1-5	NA	CATSDWGANQPQHF	TGTGCCACCAGTGATTGGGGTGCAAATCAGCCCCAGCATTTT
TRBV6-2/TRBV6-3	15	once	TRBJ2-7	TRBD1	CASSYTPTGNDEQYF	TGTGCCAGCAGTTATACCCCGACAGGGAACGACGAGCAGTACTTC
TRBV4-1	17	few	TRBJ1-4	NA	CASSQDAGRLANEKLFF	TGCGCCAGCAGCCAAGATGCAGGGAGGCTAGCTAATGAAAAACTGTTTTTT
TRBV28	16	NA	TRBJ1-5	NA	CASSLGGRGGEQPQHF	TGTGCCAGCAGTCTGGGGGGTCGAGGGGGAGAACAGCCCCAGCATTTT
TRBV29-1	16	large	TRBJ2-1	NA	CSVGGGRGGGAREQFF	TGCAGCGTTGGCGGTGGGAGAGGGGGTGGTGCAAGGGAGCAGTTCTTC
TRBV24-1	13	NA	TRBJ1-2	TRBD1	CATSDGGQAGYTF	TGTGCCACCAGTGATGGGGGACAGGCCGGCTACACCTTC
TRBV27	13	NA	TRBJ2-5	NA	CASSFLREETQYF	TGTGCCAGCAGTTTCCTAAGAGAGGAGACCCAGTACTTC
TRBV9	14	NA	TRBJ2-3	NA	CASSVEASTDTQYF	TGTGCCAGCAGCGTAGAGGCTAGCACAGATACGCAGTATTTT
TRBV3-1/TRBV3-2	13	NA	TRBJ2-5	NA	CASSQELGETQYF	TGTGCCAGCAGCCAGGAATTAGGAGAGACCCAGTACTTC
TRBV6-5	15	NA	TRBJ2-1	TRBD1	CASSFLQGAVGEQFF	TGTGCCAGCAGTTTCTTACAGGGGGCCGTAGGTGAACAGTTCTTC
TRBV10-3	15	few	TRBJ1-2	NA	CAISEIGGADYGYTF	TGTGCCATCAGTGAGATAGGAGGGGCGGACTATGGCTACACCTTC
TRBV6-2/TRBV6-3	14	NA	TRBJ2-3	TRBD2	CASSSSGGADTQYF	TGTGCCAGCAGCTCGAGCGGGGGGGCAGATACGCAGTATTTT
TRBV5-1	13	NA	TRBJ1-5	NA	CASSGRGNQPQHF	TGCGCCAGCAGCGGAAGGGGCAATCAGCCCCAGCATTTT
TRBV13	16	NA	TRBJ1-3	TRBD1	CASSPGTGRSGNTIYF	TGTGCCAGCAGCCCAGGGACAGGGCGCTCTGGAAACACCATATATTTT
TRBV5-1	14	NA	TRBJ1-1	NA	CASSLTPLNTEAFF	TGCGCCAGCAGCCTTACACCTCTGAACACTGAAGCTTTCTTT
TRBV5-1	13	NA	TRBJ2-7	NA	CASRGDLTYEQYF	TGCGCCAGCAGGGGGGACTTAACCTACGAGCAGTACTTC
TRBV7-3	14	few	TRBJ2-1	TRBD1	CASSQNKGANEQFF	TGTGCCAGCAGCCAAAATAAGGGGGCAAATGAGCAGTTCTTC
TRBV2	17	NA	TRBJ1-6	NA	CASSGEGGLDWGSPLHF	TGTGCCAGCAGTGGAGAGGGGGGACTGGACTGGGGTTCACCCCTCCACTTT
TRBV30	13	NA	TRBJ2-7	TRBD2	CAWRGGTSYEQYF	TGTGCCTGGAGGGGAGGGACTAGCTACGAGCAGTACTTC
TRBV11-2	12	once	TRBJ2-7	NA	CASSYRSYEQYF	TGTGCCAGCAGTTATCGCTCCTACGAGCAGTACTTC